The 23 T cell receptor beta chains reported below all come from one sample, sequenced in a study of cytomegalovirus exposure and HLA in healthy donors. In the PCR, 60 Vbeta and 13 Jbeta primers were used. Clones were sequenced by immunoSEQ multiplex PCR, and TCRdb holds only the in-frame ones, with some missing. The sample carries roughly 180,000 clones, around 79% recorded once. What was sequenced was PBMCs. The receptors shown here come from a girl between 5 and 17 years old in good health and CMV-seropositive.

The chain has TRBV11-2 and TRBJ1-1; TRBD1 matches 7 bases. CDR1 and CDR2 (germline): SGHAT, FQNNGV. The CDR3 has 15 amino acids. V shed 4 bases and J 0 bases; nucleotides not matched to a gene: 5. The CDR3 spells CASSSRDSMNTEAFF. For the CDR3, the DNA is TGTGCCAGCAGCTCCCGGGACAGCATGAACACTGAAGCTTTCTTT. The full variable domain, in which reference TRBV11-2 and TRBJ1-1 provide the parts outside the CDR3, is EAGVAQSPRYKIIEKRQSVAFWCNPISGHATLYWYQQILGQGPKLLIQFQNNGVVDDSQLPKDRFSAERLKGVDSTLKIQPAKLEDSAVYLCASSSRDSMNTEAFFGQGTRLTVV.

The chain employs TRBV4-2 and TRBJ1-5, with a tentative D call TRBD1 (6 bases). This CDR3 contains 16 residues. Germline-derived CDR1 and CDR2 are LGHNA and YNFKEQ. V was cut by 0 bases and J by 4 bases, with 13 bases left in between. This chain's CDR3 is CASSQDPTGSNQPQHF. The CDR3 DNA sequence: TGTGCCAGCAGCCAAGATCCAACAGGGTCAAATCAGCCCCAGCATTTT.

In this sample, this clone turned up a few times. CDR3 bases: TGTGCCAGCAGTGAAGTGGGGACAGGACCGAGGCAGTACTTC. Amino acids: CASSEVGTGPRQYF. V gene TRBV25-1 combines with J gene TRBJ2-7, with 8 bases lining up with TRBD1. V lost 2 bases to trimming and J lost 9 bases; unmatched junction nucleotides: 9. Germline lookup yields CDR1 MGHDK and CDR2 SYGVNS. This CDR3 region has 14 residues.

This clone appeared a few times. DNA for the CDR3: TGTGCCAGCAGGATAACTAGCGGGGGGGAATACGAGCAGTACTTC. The encoded protein is CASRITSGGEYEQYF. The V gene is TRBV6-5, the J gene TRBJ2-7, with 13 bases aligning to TRBD2. Germline values: CDR1 MNHEY, CDR2 SVGAGI. The CDR3 is 15 amino acids. The J segment lost 4 bases and the V segment lost 6 bases, leaving 6 bases of the junction unmatched.

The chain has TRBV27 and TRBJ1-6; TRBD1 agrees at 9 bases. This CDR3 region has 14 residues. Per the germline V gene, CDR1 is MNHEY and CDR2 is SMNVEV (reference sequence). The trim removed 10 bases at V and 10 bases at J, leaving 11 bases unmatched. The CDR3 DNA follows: TGTGCCACCTCCCCCGGGACAGGGTTCTCACCCCTCCACTTT. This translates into CATSPGTGFSPLHF.

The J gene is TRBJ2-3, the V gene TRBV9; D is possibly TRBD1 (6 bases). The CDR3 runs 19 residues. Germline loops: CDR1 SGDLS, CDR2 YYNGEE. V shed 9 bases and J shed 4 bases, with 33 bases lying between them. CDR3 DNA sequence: TGTGCCATTGGCAGGAAAGACAGGCACCCTTTTGTCCTAGCAGATACGCAGTATTTT. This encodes CAIGRKDRHPFVLADTQYF.

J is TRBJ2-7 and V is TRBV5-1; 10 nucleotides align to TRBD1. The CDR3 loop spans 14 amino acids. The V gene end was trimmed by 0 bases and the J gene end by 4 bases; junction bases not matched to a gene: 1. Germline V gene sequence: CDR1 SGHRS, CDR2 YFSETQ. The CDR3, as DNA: TGCGCCAGCAGCTTGGGACAGGGGGCTTACGAGCAGTACTTC. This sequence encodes CASSLGQGAYEQYF.

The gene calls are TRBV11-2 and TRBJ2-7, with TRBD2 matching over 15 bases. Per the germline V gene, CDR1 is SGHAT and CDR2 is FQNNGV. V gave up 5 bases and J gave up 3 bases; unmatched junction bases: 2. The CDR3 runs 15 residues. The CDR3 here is CASSGLAGGRYEQYF. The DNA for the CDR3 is TGTGCCAGCAGCGGACTAGCGGGGGGGCGCTACGAGCAGTACTTC.

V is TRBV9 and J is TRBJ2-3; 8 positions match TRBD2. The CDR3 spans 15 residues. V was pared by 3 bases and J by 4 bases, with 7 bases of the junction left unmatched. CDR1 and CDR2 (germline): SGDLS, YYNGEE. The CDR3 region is CASSERGPQPDTQYF. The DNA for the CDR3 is TGTGCCAGCAGCGAGCGGGGGCCTCAACCAGATACGCAGTATTTT. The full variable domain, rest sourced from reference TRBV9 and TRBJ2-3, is DSGVTQTPKHLITATGQRVTLRCSPRSGDLSVYWYQQSLDQGLQFLIQYYNGEERAKGNILERFSAQQFPDLHSELNLSSLELGDSALYFCASSERGPQPDTQYFGPGTRLTVL.

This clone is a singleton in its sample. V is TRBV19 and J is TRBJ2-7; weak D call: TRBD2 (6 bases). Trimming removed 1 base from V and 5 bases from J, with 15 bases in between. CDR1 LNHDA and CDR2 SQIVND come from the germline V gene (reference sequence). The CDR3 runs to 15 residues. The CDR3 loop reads CASSIVSGSLNEQYF. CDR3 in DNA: TGTGCCAGTAGTATAGTATCCGGGAGTTTGAACGAGCAGTACTTC.

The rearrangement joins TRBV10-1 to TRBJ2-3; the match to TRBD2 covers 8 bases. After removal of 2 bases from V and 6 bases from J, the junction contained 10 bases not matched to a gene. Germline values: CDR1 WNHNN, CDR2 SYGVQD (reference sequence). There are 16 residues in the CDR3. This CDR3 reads CASSEGLAGIMDTQYF. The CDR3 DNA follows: TGCGCCAGCAGTGAGGGGCTAGCGGGCATTATGGATACGCAGTATTTT.

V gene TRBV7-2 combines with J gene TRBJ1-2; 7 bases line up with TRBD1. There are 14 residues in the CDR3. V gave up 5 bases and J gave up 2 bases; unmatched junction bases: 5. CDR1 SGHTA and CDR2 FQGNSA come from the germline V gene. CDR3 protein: CASSQGTANYGYTF. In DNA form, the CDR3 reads TGTGCCAGCAGCCAGGGGACAGCGAACTATGGCTACACCTTC.

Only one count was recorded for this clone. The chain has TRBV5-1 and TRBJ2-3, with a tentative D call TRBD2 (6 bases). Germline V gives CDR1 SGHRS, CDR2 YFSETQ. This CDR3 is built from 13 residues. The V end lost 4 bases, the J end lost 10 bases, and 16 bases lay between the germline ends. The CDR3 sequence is CASSPLEREAQYF. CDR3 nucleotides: TGCGCCAGCAGCCCCCTAGAGAGGGAGGCGCAGTATTTT.

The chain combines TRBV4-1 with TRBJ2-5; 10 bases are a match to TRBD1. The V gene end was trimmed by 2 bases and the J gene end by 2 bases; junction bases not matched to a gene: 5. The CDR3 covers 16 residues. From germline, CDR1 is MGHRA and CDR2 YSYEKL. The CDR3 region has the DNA TGCGCCAGCAGCCAACCGACAGGGGGCAAACAAGAGACCCAGTACTTC. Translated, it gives CASSQPTGGKQETQYF.

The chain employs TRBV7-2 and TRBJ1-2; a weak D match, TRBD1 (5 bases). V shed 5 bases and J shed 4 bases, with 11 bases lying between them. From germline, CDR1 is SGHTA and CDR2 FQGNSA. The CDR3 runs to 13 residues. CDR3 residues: CASSGGLGYGYTF. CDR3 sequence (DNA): TGTGCCAGCAGCGGGGGACTGGGCTATGGCTACACCTTC.

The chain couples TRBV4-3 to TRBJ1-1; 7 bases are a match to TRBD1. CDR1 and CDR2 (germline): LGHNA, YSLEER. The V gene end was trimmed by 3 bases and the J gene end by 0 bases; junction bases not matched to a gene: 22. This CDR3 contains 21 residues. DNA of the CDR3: TGCGCCAGCAGCCATTCCTGGGTTCAGGGGGGTTTTCTTGGCCTGAACACTGAAGCTTTCTTT. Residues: CASSHSWVQGGFLGLNTEAFF.

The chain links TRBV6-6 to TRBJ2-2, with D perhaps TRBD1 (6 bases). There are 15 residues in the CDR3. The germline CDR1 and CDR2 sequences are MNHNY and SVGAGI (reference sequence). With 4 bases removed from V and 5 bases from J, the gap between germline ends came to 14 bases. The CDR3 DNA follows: TGTGCCAGCAGTTCTACAGGGTGGGGGACCGGGGAGCTGTTTTTT. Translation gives CASSSTGWGTGELFF.

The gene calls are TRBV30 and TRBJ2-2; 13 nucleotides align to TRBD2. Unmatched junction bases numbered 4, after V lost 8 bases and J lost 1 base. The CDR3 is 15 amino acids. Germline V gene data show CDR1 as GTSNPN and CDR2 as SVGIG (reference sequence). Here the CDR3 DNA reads TGTGCCGGTGGGACTAGCGGGGAGAACACCGGGGAGCTGTTTTTT. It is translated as CAGGTSGENTGELFF.

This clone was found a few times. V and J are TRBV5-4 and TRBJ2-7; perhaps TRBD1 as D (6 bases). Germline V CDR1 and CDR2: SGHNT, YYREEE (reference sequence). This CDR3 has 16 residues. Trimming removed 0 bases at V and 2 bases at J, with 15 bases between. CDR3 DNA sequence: TGTGCCAGCAGCTTGGCCCGCAGGGGCGAGACCTACGAGCAGTACTTC. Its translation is CASSLARRGETYEQYF.

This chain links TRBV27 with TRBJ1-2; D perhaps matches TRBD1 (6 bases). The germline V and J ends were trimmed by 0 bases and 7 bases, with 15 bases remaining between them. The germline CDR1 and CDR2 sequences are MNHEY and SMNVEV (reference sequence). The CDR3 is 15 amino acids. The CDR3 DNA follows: TGTGCCAGCAGTTTATCAGGGGGGGCCCTCGGTGGCTACACCTTC. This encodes CASSLSGGALGGYTF.

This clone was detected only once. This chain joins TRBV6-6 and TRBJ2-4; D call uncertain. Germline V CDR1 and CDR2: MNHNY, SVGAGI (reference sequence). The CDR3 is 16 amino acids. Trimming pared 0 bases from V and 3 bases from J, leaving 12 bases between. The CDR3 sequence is CASSYSTPRFKNIQYF. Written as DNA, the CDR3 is TGTGCCAGCAGTTACTCGACTCCTCGGTTCAAAAACATTCAGTACTTC.

The DNA of the CDR3 is TGCGCCAGCAGTCTTGGAGCGGGAACCTCCTACGAGCAGTACTTC. As protein: CASSLGAGTSYEQYF. The genes are TRBV5-1 and TRBJ2-7; 7 nucleotides line up with TRBD2. The CDR3 has 15 residues. The ends lost 5 bases at V and 0 bases at J; junction bases unmatched: 8. The germline V gene has CDR1 SGHRS and CDR2 YFSETQ.

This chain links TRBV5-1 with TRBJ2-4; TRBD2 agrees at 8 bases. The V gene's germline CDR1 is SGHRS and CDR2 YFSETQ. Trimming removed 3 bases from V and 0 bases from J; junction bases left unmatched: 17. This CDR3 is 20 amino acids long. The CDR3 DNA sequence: TGCGCCAGCAGCTCCTCCTGGGGTTCGGGGGGGCCTCTAGCCAAAAACATTCAGTACTTC. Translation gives CASSSSWGSGGPLAKNIQYF.